A selection of T cell receptor beta chains follows, all from one sample in a study of T cells in Graves' hyperthyroidism and ophthalmopathy. One entry per CDR3 protein results from TCRdb running MiXCR on the multiplex PCR reads. The sample has 600,000 or so distinct CDR3 sequences, around 15% seen once. The sample comprised blood. Receptors originate from a woman in her thirties with Graves' hyperthyroidism. Both conserved end residues are part of each CDR3. The D gene is left open where the match is weak. Clone size appears in some rows only: once, few, many, or a class for an expanded clone.

J	size	V	D	DNA	CDR3
TRBJ2-7	many	TRBV3-1	TRBD2	TGTGCCAGCAGCCGACTAGCGGACGAGCAGTACTTC	CASSRLADEQYF
TRBJ2-1	many	TRBV2	-	TGTGCCAGCAGTGGACAAAGAATTTCCTACAATGAGCAGTTCTTC	CASSGQRISYNEQFF
TRBJ2-7	-	TRBV5-1	-	TGCGCCAGCAGCGACGGGTGGGCAGCCTACGAGCAGTACTTC	CASSDGWAAYEQYF
TRBJ1-2	-	TRBV7-9	TRBD1	TGTGCCAGCAGCGCCCAGGGGGCACAGTCCTATGGCTACACCTTC	CASSAQGAQSYGYTF
TRBJ2-7	many	TRBV2	TRBD1	TGTGCCAGCAGTGGCCTTGGACAGGGGAAATACGAGCAGTACTTC	CASSGLGQGKYEQYF
TRBJ2-5	many	TRBV3-1	TRBD2	TGTGCCAGCAGCCGACGGTCCGGGACTAGCGGGAGTGAGACCCAGTACTTC	CASSRRSGTSGSETQYF
TRBJ2-7	-	TRBV19	-	TGTGCCAGTAGTATCAAGGCGTCGAGGGGAGAGCAGTACTTC	CASSIKASRGEQYF
TRBJ2-2	many	TRBV28	TRBD1	TGTGCCAGCAGGACAGGGGGCGACACCGGGGAGCTGTTTTTT	CASRTGGDTGELFF
TRBJ2-1	many	TRBV6-1	TRBD2	TGTGCCAGCTGGCCATCTAGCGGGCGTCACAATGAGCAGTTCTTC	CASWPSSGRHNEQFF
TRBJ2-1	few	TRBV28	TRBD2	TGTGCCAGCAAGCCCGCACTAGCGAGCTCCTACAATGAGCAGTTCTTC	CASKPALASSYNEQFF
TRBJ1-5	-	TRBV5-1	-	TGCGCCAGCAGGGAACGGGTCGATCAGCCCCAGCATTTT	CASRERVDQPQHF
TRBJ1-1	-	TRBV7-2	-	TGTGCCAGCAGCCGAATCCCGTCGGGTTACACTGAAGCTTTCTTT	CASSRIPSGYTEAFF
TRBJ2-7	many	TRBV3-1	TRBD2	TGTGCCAGCAGCCAGCCTAGCGGGAGGTCCTACGAGCAGTACTTC	CASSQPSGRSYEQYF
TRBJ2-3	-	TRBV7-3	-	TGTGCCAGCAGCCCTGCGATTTCAGATACGCAGTATTTT	CASSPAISDTQYF
TRBJ1-5	many	TRBV18	-	TGTGCCAGCTCACCCGAAAATCAGCCCCAGCATTTT	CASSPENQPQHF
TRBJ2-7	many	TRBV12-3/TRBV12-4	TRBD1	TGTGCCAGCACTTCGACAGGGGGCTGGCACGAGCAGTACTTC	CASTSTGGWHEQYF
TRBJ2-3	many	TRBV27	TRBD2	TGTGCCAGCAGTGGGCGACTAGCGGGAGATACGCAGTATTTT	CASSGRLAGDTQYF
TRBJ1-6	-	TRBV12-3/TRBV12-4	-	TGTGCCAGCAGAGGACAACGAAATAATTCACCCCTCCACTTT	CASRGQRNNSPLHF
TRBJ2-7	many	TRBV12-3/TRBV12-4	-	TGTGCCAGCAGTTCCGGGACACCCTCCTACGAGCAGTACTTC	CASSSGTPSYEQYF
TRBJ1-2	many	TRBV10-1	-	TGCGCCAGCAGTGAGTGGAGGGGGAGCGACTATGGCTACACCTTC	CASSEWRGSDYGYTF
TRBJ2-7	many	TRBV24-1	-	TGTGCCACCAGTGACTACCGGGACAACTACGAGCAGTACTTC	CATSDYRDNYEQYF